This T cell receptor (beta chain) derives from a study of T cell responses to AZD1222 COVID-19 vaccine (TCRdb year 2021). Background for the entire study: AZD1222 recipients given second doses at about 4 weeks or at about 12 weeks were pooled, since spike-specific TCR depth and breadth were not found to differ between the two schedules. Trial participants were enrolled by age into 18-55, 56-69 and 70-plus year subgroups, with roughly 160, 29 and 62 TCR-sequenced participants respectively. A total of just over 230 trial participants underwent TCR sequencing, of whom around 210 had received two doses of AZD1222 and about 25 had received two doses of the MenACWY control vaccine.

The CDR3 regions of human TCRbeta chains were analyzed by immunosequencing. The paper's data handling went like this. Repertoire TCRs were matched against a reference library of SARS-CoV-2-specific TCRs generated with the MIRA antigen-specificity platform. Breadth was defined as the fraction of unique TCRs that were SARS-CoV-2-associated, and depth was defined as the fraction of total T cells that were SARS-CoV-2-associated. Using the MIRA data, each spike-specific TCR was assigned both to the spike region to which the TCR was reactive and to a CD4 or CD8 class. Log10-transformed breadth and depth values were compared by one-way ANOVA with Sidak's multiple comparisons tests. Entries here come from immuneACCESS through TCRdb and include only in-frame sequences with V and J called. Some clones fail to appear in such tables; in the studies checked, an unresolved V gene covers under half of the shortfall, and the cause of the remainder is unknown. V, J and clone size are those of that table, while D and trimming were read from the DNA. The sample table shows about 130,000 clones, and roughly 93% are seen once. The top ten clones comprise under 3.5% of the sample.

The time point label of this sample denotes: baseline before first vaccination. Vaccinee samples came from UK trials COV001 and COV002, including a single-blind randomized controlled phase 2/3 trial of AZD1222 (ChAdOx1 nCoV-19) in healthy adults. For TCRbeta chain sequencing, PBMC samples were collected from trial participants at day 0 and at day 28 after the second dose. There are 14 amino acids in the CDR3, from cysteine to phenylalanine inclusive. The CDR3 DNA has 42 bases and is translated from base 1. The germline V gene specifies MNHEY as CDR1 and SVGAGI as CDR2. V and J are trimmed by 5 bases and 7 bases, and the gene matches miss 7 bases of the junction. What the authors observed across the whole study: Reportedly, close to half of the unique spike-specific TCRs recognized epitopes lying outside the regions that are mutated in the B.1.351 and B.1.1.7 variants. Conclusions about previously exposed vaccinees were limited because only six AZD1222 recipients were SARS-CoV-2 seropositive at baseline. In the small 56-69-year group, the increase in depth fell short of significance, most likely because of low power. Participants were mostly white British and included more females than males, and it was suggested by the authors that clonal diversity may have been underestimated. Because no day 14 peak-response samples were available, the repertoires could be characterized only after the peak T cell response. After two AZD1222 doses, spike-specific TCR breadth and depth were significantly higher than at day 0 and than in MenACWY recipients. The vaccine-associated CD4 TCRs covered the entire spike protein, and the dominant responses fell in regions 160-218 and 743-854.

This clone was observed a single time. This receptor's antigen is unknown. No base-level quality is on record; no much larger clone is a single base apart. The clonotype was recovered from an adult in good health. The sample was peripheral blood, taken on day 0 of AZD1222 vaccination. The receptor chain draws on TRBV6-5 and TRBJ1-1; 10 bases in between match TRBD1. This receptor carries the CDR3 CASSNRRDRGEAFF. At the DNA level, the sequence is TGTGCCAGCAGTAATCGCCGGGACAGGGGTGAAGCTTTCTTT.